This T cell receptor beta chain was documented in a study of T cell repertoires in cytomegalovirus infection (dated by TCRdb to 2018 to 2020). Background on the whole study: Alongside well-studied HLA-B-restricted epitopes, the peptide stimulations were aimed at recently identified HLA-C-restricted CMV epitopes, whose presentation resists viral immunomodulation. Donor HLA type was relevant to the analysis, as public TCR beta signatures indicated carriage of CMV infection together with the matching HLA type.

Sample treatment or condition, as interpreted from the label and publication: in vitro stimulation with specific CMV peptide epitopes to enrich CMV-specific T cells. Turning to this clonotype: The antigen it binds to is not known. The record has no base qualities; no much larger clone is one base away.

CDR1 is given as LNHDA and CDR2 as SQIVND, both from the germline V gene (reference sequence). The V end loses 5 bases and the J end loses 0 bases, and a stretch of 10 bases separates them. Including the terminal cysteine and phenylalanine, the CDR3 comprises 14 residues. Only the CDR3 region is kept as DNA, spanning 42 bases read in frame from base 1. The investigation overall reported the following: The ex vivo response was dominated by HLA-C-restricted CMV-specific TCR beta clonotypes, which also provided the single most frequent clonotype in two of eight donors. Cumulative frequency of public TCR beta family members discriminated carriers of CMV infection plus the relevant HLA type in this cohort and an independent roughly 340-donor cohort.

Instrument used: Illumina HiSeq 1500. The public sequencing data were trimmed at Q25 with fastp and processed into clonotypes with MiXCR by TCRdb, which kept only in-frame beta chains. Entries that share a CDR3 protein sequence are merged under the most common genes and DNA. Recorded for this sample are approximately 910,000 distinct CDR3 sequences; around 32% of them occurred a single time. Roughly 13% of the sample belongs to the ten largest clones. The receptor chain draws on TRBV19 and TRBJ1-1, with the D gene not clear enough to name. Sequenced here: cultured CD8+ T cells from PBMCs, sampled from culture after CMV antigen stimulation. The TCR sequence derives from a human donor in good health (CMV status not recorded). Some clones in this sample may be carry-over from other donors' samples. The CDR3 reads CASSVAAMNTEAFF. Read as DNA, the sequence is TGTGCCAGTAGTGTTGCAGCTATGAACACTGAAGCTTTCTTT.